This entry lists 15 T cell receptor beta chains sequenced from one sample in a study of vaccination and CD4 T cells after COVID-19. Stated treatment: approximately nine-day PBMC culture with coronavirus spike peptide pools or control peptides (ViraFEST assay). Investigators obtained the unexposed donor's CD4+ T cells before the COVID-19 pandemic (2011-2018). These TCRs are of unknown antigen specificity. The Oncomine TCR Beta short-read assay was applied to DNA of cultured CD4+ T cells. The source of extracted genomic DNA was cultured CD4+ T cells. TCRdb ran MiXCR on the PCR reads and lists one entry per CDR3 protein. The sample includes 9,000 to 9,500 distinct CDR3 sequences, under 35% of them seen just once. The sequenced sample was CD4+ T cells from blood, cultured in vitro. All receptors derive from a human donor in good health.

This clonotype is large (0.1 to 1%) by share. The chain carries TRBV2 and TRBJ1-6, with D possibly being TRBD1 (5 bases). V was shortened by 6 bases and J by 10 bases, with 10 bases between the two germline ends. Per the germline V gene, CDR1 is SNHLY and CDR2 is FYNNEI. The CDR3 sequence is 12 residues long. CDR3 nucleotides: TGTGCCAGCAGGGGAACAGGCTCACCCCTCCACTTT. Translating gives CASRGTGSPLHF.

This clonotype was counted only a few times. The CDR3 loop is CASSLGSLAESYEQYF. In DNA, the CDR3 is TGTGCCAGCAGCTTAGGTAGTCTAGCGGAGTCCTACGAGCAGTACTTC. The genes are TRBV7-9 and TRBJ2-7; 7 positions match TRBD2. There are 16 residues in the CDR3. The V gene end was trimmed by 1 base and the J gene end by 1 base; junction bases not matched to a gene: 7. Germline-derived CDR1 and CDR2 are SEHNR and FQNEAQ (reference sequence).

The rearrangement links TRBV28 to TRBJ2-7; TRBD1 matches at 7 bases. CDR1 and CDR2 from the germline V gene are MDHEN and SYDVKM. CDR3 length equals 14 residues. Trimming cost V 5 bases and J 5 bases; bases outside gene matches: 9. This CDR3 reads CASSATGTVDEQYF. The CDR3 region has the DNA TGTGCCAGCAGTGCAACCGGGACAGTAGACGAGCAGTACTTC.

The CDR3 loop reads CASSFPGQGTEAFF. As DNA, the CDR3 is TGTGCCAGCAGTTTCCCTGGGCAGGGCACTGAAGCTTTCTTT. V gene TRBV28 combines with J gene TRBJ1-1, with D perhaps TRBD1 (5 bases). Deletions cut 3 bases from V and 4 bases from J, with 12 bases between. Germline V lookup: CDR1 MDHEN, CDR2 SYDVKM. The CDR3 totals 14 residues.

The rearrangement joins TRBV5-4 to TRBJ2-1; 8 nucleotides match TRBD2. V dropped 3 bases and J dropped 7; count of bases not matched to a gene: 12. The V gene's germline CDR1 is SGHNT and CDR2 YYREEE (reference sequence). This CDR3 spans 16 amino acids. The CDR3 spells CASSSGLAGNRNEQFF. The CDR3 DNA follows: TGTGCCAGCAGCTCGGGGCTAGCGGGTAATAGGAATGAGCAGTTCTTC.

This chain connects TRBV28 to TRBJ1-6, with a tentative D call TRBD1 (5 bases). CDR3 length: 18 residues. Deletions cut 7 bases from V and 4 bases from J, with 23 bases between. The germline gives CDR1 MDHEN, CDR2 SYDVKM. CDR3 in DNA: TGTGCCAGCACCCTACCCCCGAGCAGGGCGGGTTATAATTCACCCCTCCACTTT. Amino acid sequence: CASTLPPSRAGYNSPLHF.

The chain is built from TRBV2 and TRBJ2-1, with TRBD2 matching over 9 bases. The V gene's germline CDR1 is SNHLY and CDR2 FYNNEI. The CDR3 sequence is 13 residues long. The ends lost 7 bases at V and 8 bases at J; junction bases unmatched: 6. CDR3 in amino acids: CASTMTSGHEQFF. The DNA of the CDR3 is TGTGCCAGCACAATGACTAGCGGACATGAGCAGTTCTTC.

The CDR3 spells CASSKAGGVEQFF. CDR3 DNA sequence: TGTGCCAGCAGTAAGGCAGGGGGCGTTGAGCAGTTCTTC. This chain links TRBV6-4 with TRBJ2-1, with 8 bases aligning to TRBD1. This CDR3 has 13 amino acids. Germline V CDR1 and CDR2: MRHNA, SNTAGT. V was clipped by 5 bases and J by 9 bases; unmatched bases: 6.

The rearrangement links TRBV6-1 to TRBJ2-2; D may be TRBD2 (5 bases). The CDR3 is 16 residues long. Trimming took 1 base from V and 2 from J, leaving 11 bases between them. The V gene's germline CDR1 is MNHNS and CDR2 SASEGT. The CDR3: CASSEGLAENTGELFF. The CDR3 DNA reads as TGTGCCAGCAGTGAAGGGCTAGCAGAAAACACCGGGGAGCTGTTTTTT.

The chain carries TRBV6-2 or TRBV6-3 and TRBJ1-4; 7 positions match TRBD1. Unmatched junction bases numbered 14, after V lost 0 bases and J lost 10 bases. Germline V lookup: CDR1 MNHEY, CDR2 SVGEGT. The CDR3 loop spans 17 amino acids. The CDR3 sequence is CASSYSPGQRKWGKLFF. The DNA of the CDR3 is TGTGCCAGCAGTTACTCACCGGGACAGCGGAAGTGGGGAAAACTGTTTTTT.

This chain links TRBV27 with TRBJ2-2; D uncertain. CDR3 length equals 11 residues. The V gene's germline CDR1 is MNHEY and CDR2 SMNVEV (reference sequence). Trimming took off 4 bases at V and 10 bases at J, with 7 bases between the two ends. CDR3 DNA: TGTGCCAGCAGTTCTTGGTCGGAGCTGTTTTTT. As protein: CASSSWSELFF.

There are a few counts of this clonotype. The rearrangement links TRBV19 to TRBJ2-7; D tentatively reads TRBD1 or TRBD2 (5 bases each). This CDR3 comprises 14 residues. V lost 7 bases to trimming and J lost 0 bases, with 13 bases between them. The V gene's germline CDR1 is LNHDA and CDR2 SQIVND (reference sequence). CDR3 loop: CASKPGPGSYEQYF. CDR3 nucleotides: TGTGCCAGTAAACCGGGACCCGGCTCCTACGAGCAGTACTTC. The full variable domain, rest sourced from reference TRBV19 and TRBJ2-7, is DGGITQSPKYLFRKEGQNVTLSCEQNLNHDAMYWYRQDPGQGLRLIYYSQIVNDFQKGDIAEGYSVSREKKESFPLTVTSAQKNPTAFYLCASKPGPGSYEQYFGPGTRLTVT.

In the case of this clonotype: One junction end disagrees with the germline gene, perhaps due to a read error. This chain connects TRBV7-7 to TRBJ2-2, with TRBD2 identical over 13 bases. The CDR3 has 17 residues. The germline CDR1 and CDR2 sequences are SSHAT and FNYEAQ (reference sequence). The CDR3 spells CASSLLAGGPGTGELFF. In DNA, the CDR3 is TGTGCTAGCAGCCTACTAGCGGGAGGGCCGGGCACCGGGGAGCTGTTTTTT.

This clonotype appeared a few times. The chain couples TRBV28 to TRBJ2-3, with 8 nucleotides matching TRBD2. CDR1 and CDR2 (germline): MDHEN, SYDVKM. J lost 0 bases, V lost 4 bases, and 12 bases had no gene match. CDR3 length: 18 residues. The DNA for the CDR3 is TGTGCCAGCAGTTCCTATAGGACTAGCACCGCTAGCACAGATACGCAGTATTTT. It yields the protein CASSSYRTSTASTDTQYF.

V gene TRBV20-1 combines with J gene TRBJ1-2; 8 nucleotides line up with TRBD1. V shed 7 bases and J 3 bases; nucleotides not matched to a gene: 7. The length of the CDR3 is 13 residues. The germline V gene encodes CDR1 DFQATT and CDR2 SNEGSKA (reference sequence). This chain's CDR3 is CSDDQGAHYGYTF. The CDR3, as DNA: TGCAGTGACGATCAGGGGGCTCACTATGGCTACACCTTC.